This paragraph reports one T cell receptor (beta chain). Many counts were recorded for this clonotype. Its antigen remains undetermined. Per-nucleotide qualities are absent, and no much larger clonotype sits a single base away. The CDR3 numbers 15 residues from cysteine through phenylalanine. Only the CDR3 region is kept as DNA, spanning 45 bases read in frame from base 1. CDR1 and CDR2, looked up from the germline V gene (reference sequence), are LNHDA and SQIVND. V is trimmed back by 4 bases and J by 10 bases, and the junction contains 8 bases that no gene match accounts for. Libraries of naive CD8 T cells were generated from about 20,000 to 1,000,000 sorted cells, with 10%, 30% or 50% of the purified RNA used. Naive CD8 T cells were FACS-sorted as CD8+CD4-CCR7+CD45RA+ on a BD FACSAria II into RLT Plus buffer. To test detection sensitivity, Jurkat RNA equivalent to more than 9 TCR copies was spiked into samples of roughly 18,000-1,100,000 naive CD8 T cells. Enrichment of CD8 T cells was done with RosetteSep CD8+ T Cell Enrichment Cocktail plus Ficoll-Paque, and ACK red cell lysis came afterward.

The data derive from a study of molecular identifiers for immune sequencing clone quantification (dated by TCRdb to the late 2010s). Regarding the research as a whole: For a replicate experiment, RNA from approximately 20,000 or 100,000 naive CD8 T cells was divided into five aliquots, of which four were sequenced. CD8 T cells were used in a methods study to benchmark molecular-identifier clustering-based TCR repertoire sequencing (MIDCIRS) and TCR RNA copy counting.

Receptors were amplified or captured by PCR. Sequencing used an Illumina HiSeq 4000. Bulk TCR libraries were made following a previously described method, with the TCR primers given in Table S5. The Qiagen AllPrep DNA/RNA kit was used to purify total RNA. Reads from multiple sequencing runs of the same library were pooled before analysis. Turning to the authors' computational methods: Reads were retained only if an exact TCR constant sequence was present, and the retained reads were trimmed to 150 nt and grouped according to their 12-nt molecular barcodes. Reads within each barcode group were sub-clustered using a 15% Levenshtein threshold, and quality-weighted consensus sequences were constructed for each RNA molecule. Non-functional sequences were filtered out, along with any lower-count sequence sitting one edit away from another sequence. Based on a fit of two negative binomial distributions, barcode sub-clusters having less than 20% of the maximum read count were discarded. TCRdb ran its own pipeline on the public reads, namely fastp trimming at Q25 and MiXCR clone calling, and kept in-frame beta chains. A single entry per CDR3 protein holds the most common genes and DNA from its merged rows. Clone size and V and J calls follow TCRdb, not the original study. Within this sample are 300,000 to 350,000 distinct CDR3 sequences, with about 22% of them counted one time only. The ten largest clones add up to about 0.81% of the sample.

Here is what the overall study found, with its caveats: In CMV-specific effector cells, over 99% of molecules were held by clones above 20 RNA copies, whereas under 1% of molecules were held by such clones in naive cells. Spiked-in Jurkat TCR RNA (around 9 copies' worth), which is not part of the donor repertoire, was contained in the naive libraries. Spiked-in Jurkat TCR RNA equal to a single cell's worth was reported to be detectable even within 1,200,000 naive CD8 T cells. Modeling estimated about 3.3 recovered TCR RNA copies per cell, compared with about 10 by digital PCR, which implies about 32% capture efficiency. Highly expanded clone sizes could be underestimated because identical TCR molecules may share a barcode. Without barcode sub-clustering, chimeric consensus sequences inflated TCR diversity; chimeras reached as high as 47%.

This TCR was recovered from a human donor in good health. Some libraries in this study had Jurkat cell RNA spiked in. Sequenced material: naive CD8+ T cells from blood, with Jurkat cell RNA spiked in. The label giving this sample's cell subset or site can be read as: FACS-sorted CD8+CD4-CCR7+CD45RA+ naive T cells. The receptor chain draws on TRBV19 and TRBJ2-1, and TRBD2 matches 12 of the central bases. The base sequence is TGTGCCAGTAGTACCCTAGCGGGAGGGCCCGGGGAGCAGTTCTTC. The resulting protein is CASSTLAGGPGEQFF.